What follows are 21 T cell receptor beta chains derived from one specimen sequenced in a study of CD8 T cells in ankylosing spondylitis. Points from the study as a whole: Several highly homologous variants made up a TCR beta motif, and this motif appeared characteristic of ankylosing spondylitis blood.

These receptors are not linked to any known antigen. TCRdb analysed the 5' RACE reads with MiXCR anew, one entry per CDR3 protein. The sample holds 450,000 to 550,000 distinct CDR3 sequences; about 5.7% are singletons and the top ten take around 3.5%. The specimen sequenced was blood, either unsorted or a sorted T cell fraction (not recorded which). All receptors derive from a male donor with ankylosing spondylitis.

This clonotype was found many times. DNA for the CDR3: TGTGCCAGCAGCCGACGAAGGGAAGTGGCCTACAATGAGCAGTTCTTC. Translating gives CASSRRREVAYNEQFF. The chain is built from TRBV4-2 and TRBJ2-1; D not resolved. CDR1 LGHNA and CDR2 YNFKEQ come from the germline V gene. The CDR3 covers 16 residues. The V end was cut by 4 bases, the J end by 2 bases, with 15 bases between.

The table lists this clonotype with many counts. J is TRBJ2-7 and V is TRBV7-2; TRBD1 might be the D (6 bases). CDR3 length equals 15 residues. Germline V gives CDR1 SGHTA, CDR2 FQGNSA. Between the trimmed V and J ends, which lost 5 bases and 3 bases, there was a span of 17 bases. The CDR3, as DNA: TGTGCCAGCAGCACCCAGAGGGACACGGGCTACGAGCAGTACTTC. Translation gives CASSTQRDTGYEQYF.

This clonotype was counted at least ten times. The CDR3 DNA is TGTGCCACCAGTGATACCCGGACGGATTATGGCTACACCTTC. It encodes CATSDTRTDYGYTF. The chain uses TRBV24-1 and TRBJ1-2, with unresolved D. Germline CDR1 reads KGHDR; CDR2 reads SFDVKD. Between the trimmed V and J ends, which lost 3 bases and 5 bases, there was a span of 12 bases. CDR3 size: 14 residues.

This clonotype was observed at least ten times. The chain is built from TRBV27 and TRBJ2-7; 7 bases are a match to TRBD1. Trimming at V came to 5 bases and at J to 0 bases, leaving 4 bases not matched to a gene. CDR1 and CDR2 from the germline V gene are MNHEY and SMNVEV (reference sequence). CDR3 length: 14 residues. The DNA of the CDR3 is TGTGCCAGCAGTAACAGGGGATACTCCTACGAGCAGTACTTC. Amino acid sequence: CASSNRGYSYEQYF.

This clonotype was observed at least ten times. The chain has TRBV12-3 or TRBV12-4 and TRBJ2-5, with 8 bases identical to TRBD2. Trimming cost V 5 bases and J 5 bases; bases outside gene matches: 10. The CDR3 loop spans 15 amino acids. Here the CDR3 reads CASSLSRGGWETQYF. CDR3 nucleotide sequence: TGTGCCAGCAGTCTGTCTCGGGGGGGGTGGGAGACCCAGTACTTC.

This clonotype was seen many times. The rearrangement links TRBV7-2 to TRBJ1-2; a possible D gene is TRBD1 (5 bases). Deletions cut 5 bases from V and 6 bases from J, with 16 bases between. CDR3 size: 14 residues. CDR1 is SGHTA, CDR2 FQGNSA, per germline. CDR3 sequence (DNA): TGTGCCAGCAGCCCTGGGACCTGGGGGAATGGCTACACCTTC. This gives the protein CASSPGTWGNGYTF.

This clonotype came up many times. The J gene is TRBJ2-1, the V gene TRBV11-2; D not resolved. V dropped 2 bases and J dropped 9 bases, with 17 bases sitting between them. This CDR3 region has 15 residues. Per the germline V gene, CDR1 is SGHAT and CDR2 is FQNNGV. The CDR3 DNA reads TGTGCCAGCAGCTTACGAGAATCCGTCGGGCGTGAGCAGTTCTTC. Translation: CASSLRESVGREQFF.

In this sample, this clonotype turned up many times. This sequence joins TRBV4-2 and TRBJ2-7; D is undetermined. V was cut by 4 bases and J by 7 bases, with 14 bases left in between. This CDR3 has 13 residues. Germline V CDR1 and CDR2: LGHNA, YNFKEQ. The CDR3 nucleotides are TGTGCCAGCAGCCCCGCCCGTAGTAGAGAGCAGTACTTC. It encodes CASSPARSREQYF.

This clonotype was found many times. This rearrangement joins TRBV20-1 to TRBJ2-1, with 10 bases fitting TRBD2. Trimming at V came to 7 bases and at J to 7 bases, leaving 4 bases not matched to a gene. Germline assignment: CDR1 DFQATT and CDR2 SNEGSKA (reference sequence). The CDR3 covers 12 residues. In nucleotides, the CDR3 is TGCAGTGGTACTAGCGGGGTAAATGAGCAGTTCTTC. Residues: CSGTSGVNEQFF.

CDR3 DNA sequence: TGTGCCAGCAGCTTACGGGTCTCTGCCAAAAACATTCAGTACTTC. Translated, it gives CASSLRVSAKNIQYF. V is TRBV7-9 and J is TRBJ2-4; D remains ambiguous. Germline CDR1 is SEHNR and CDR2 is FQNEAQ (reference sequence). CDR3 length equals 15 residues. V dropped 2 bases and J dropped 1 base, with 9 bases sitting between them.

This clonotype was recorded many times. This chain joins TRBV9 and TRBJ2-7, with 9 bases that match TRBD2. This CDR3 spans 17 amino acids. The V gene's germline CDR1 is SGDLS and CDR2 YYNGEE. Trimming at V came to 0 bases and at J to 1 base, leaving 8 bases not matched to a gene. CDR3 protein: CASSVAGGRAGSYEQYF. For the CDR3, the DNA is TGTGCCAGCAGCGTAGCCGGCGGGAGGGCCGGTTCCTACGAGCAGTACTTC.

This clonotype came up many times. The chain uses TRBV29-1 and TRBJ1-1; D remains ambiguous. V gave up 4 bases and J gave up 1 base, with 7 bases separating them. The germline V gene has CDR1 SQVTM and CDR2 ANQGSEA. The CDR3 extends over 12 amino acids. Here the CDR3 DNA reads TGCAGCGTTGGACGGGCGAACACTGAAGCTTTCTTT. Translating it yields CSVGRANTEAFF.

This clonotype was seen repeatedly, ten times or more. The V and J genes are TRBV5-1 and TRBJ2-1; D remains ambiguous. The CDR3 is 16 residues long. Germline V lookup: CDR1 SGHRS, CDR2 YFSETQ. The V and J ends lost 0 bases and 1 base respectively, with 11 bases between them. CDR3 loop: CASSLGLTPSYNEQFF. In DNA, the CDR3 is TGCGCCAGCAGCTTGGGACTGACTCCGTCCTACAATGAGCAGTTCTTC.

The chain employs TRBV6-5 and TRBJ1-5; D is unclear. The CDR3 totals 14 residues. Germline V lookup: CDR1 MNHEY, CDR2 SVGAGI. The germline V and J ends were trimmed by 2 bases and 3 bases, with 8 bases remaining between them. CDR3 in amino acids: CASSYMGSNQPQHF. For the CDR3, the DNA is TGTGCCAGCAGTTACATGGGATCCAATCAGCCCCAGCATTTT.

This clonotype was counted many times. The chain carries TRBV9 and TRBJ1-5; D unclear. CDR1 SGDLS and CDR2 YYNGEE come from the germline V gene. This CDR3 has 14 amino acids. The V end was cut by 4 bases, the J end by 3 bases, with 11 bases between. CDR3 coding DNA: TGTGCCAGCAGCCCCGGACCCCTCAATCAGCCCCAGCATTTT. This sequence encodes CASSPGPLNQPQHF.

Many counts were recorded for this clonotype. This chain's CDR3 is CASSYGALSYEQYF. For the CDR3, the DNA is TGCGCCAGCAGCTACGGGGCACTTTCCTACGAGCAGTACTTC. V is TRBV5-1 and J is TRBJ2-7; the D gene could be TRBD1 or TRBD2 (5 bases each). Germline V gives CDR1 SGHRS, CDR2 YFSETQ. V was pared by 3 bases and J by 1 base, with 11 bases between. The CDR3 is made up of 14 amino acids.

At least ten counts were recorded for this clonotype. The chain couples TRBV7-8 to TRBJ2-3; the match to TRBD1 covers 10 bases. The germline V gene has CDR1 SGHVS and CDR2 FQNEAQ. The trim removed 5 bases at V and 14 bases at J, leaving 7 bases unmatched. The CDR3 has 12 residues. CDR3 residues: CASSPGQGNLYF. The CDR3 nucleotides are TGTGCCAGCAGCCCGGGACAGGGGAACCTGTATTTT.

This clonotype was seen many times. The chain employs TRBV11-2 and TRBJ2-5; 11 bases fit TRBD2. The CDR3 consists of 18 residues. The V gene's germline CDR1 is SGHAT and CDR2 FQNNGV. The J segment lost 5 bases and the V segment lost 1 base, leaving 12 bases of the junction unmatched. The CDR3 sequence: CASSLVGVLAGVGETQYF. The CDR3 nucleotides are TGTGCCAGCAGCTTAGTCGGCGTACTAGCGGGAGTGGGTGAGACCCAGTACTTC.

This clonotype was seen a few times. The rearrangement uses TRBV7-2 and TRBJ2-5, with TRBD2 matching over 10 bases. With 5 bases clipped from V and 4 bases from J, the junction kept 13 bases outside the gene matches. The CDR3 extends over 17 amino acids. CDR1 is SGHTA, CDR2 FQGNSA, per germline. For the CDR3, the DNA is TGTGCCAGCAGCCAATCCGGCCAGCGGGAGGGCCGAGAGACCCAGTACTTC. Its translation: CASSQSGQREGRETQYF.

This clonotype appeared many times. The chain couples TRBV20-1 to TRBJ2-7, with TRBD1 matching over 8 bases. Germline CDR1 and CDR2: DFQATT and SNEGSKA (reference sequence). The length of the CDR3 is 14 residues. Trimming at V came to 4 bases and at J to 3 bases, leaving 8 bases not matched to a gene. CDR3: CSATRTGSGYEQYF. For the CDR3, the DNA is TGCAGTGCTACCCGGACAGGGTCGGGCTACGAGCAGTACTTC.

At least ten counts were recorded for this clonotype. V usage is TRBV6-2 or TRBV6-3 and J usage is TRBJ2-2, with TRBD1 identical over 8 bases. V was clipped by 6 bases and J by 3 bases; unmatched bases: 12. The CDR3 totals 17 residues. Germline CDR1 is MNHEY and CDR2 is SVGEGT. DNA for the CDR3: TGTGCCAGCAGAGACCGTACAGGGGGTCGGGACACCGGGGAGCTGTTTTTT. It yields the protein CASRDRTGGRDTGELFF.